Below, 29 T cell receptor gamma chains from the same sample are listed, as sequenced in a study of γδ T cells in repeated Plasmodium falciparum infection. Vgamma9/Vdelta2+ and Vdelta2-negative gammadelta T cells were flow-sorted from PBMC for bulk sequencing. TCRdb re-identified clones in the multiplex PCR reads via CATT. The sample carries roughly 32,000 gamma-chain clones, roughly 1.4% recorded once. The specimen was gamma-delta T cells from blood. Source of these receptors: a pool of human donors (malaria-infected and uninfected, not separated).

This clone was counted at least ten times. With only one base between it and a far larger clone, this is likely a read error. Other DNA sequences within the sample encode an identical CDR3. The chain recombines TRGV9 with TRGJP. The J gene, missing from TCRdb, was assigned here through DNA to germline matching. CDR3 length equals 16 residues. Germline values: CDR1 GITISATS, CDR2 ISYDGTV (reference sequence). The CDR3 DNA reads TGTGCCTTGTGGGAGGACCAAGAGCTGGGCAAAAAAATCAAGGTATTT. Residues: CALWEDQELGKKIKVF.

This clone was recorded many times. The chain joins TRGV8 to TRGJ1 or TRGJ2. Losses at the gene ends were 4 bases for V and 3 bases for J; bases not matched to a gene: 12. The CDR3 sequence is 15 residues long. Germline V CDR1 and CDR2: VENAVY, YDSYNSRV. The CDR3 region has the DNA TGTGCCACCTGGGACCCCACGATGTCTTATTATAAGAAACTCTTT. Protein: CATWDPTMSYYKKLF.

This clone was recorded a few times. It is likely a read error: a sequence one base away is far more abundant. Additional DNA sequences in this sample encode the identical CDR3. No J gene call was made, and the V gene is TRGV2. CDR1 is EGSNGY, CDR2 YDSYNSKV, per germline. The CDR3 runs to 14 residues. In DNA form, the CDR3 reads TGTGCCACCTGGGACGGCGGTAGTGATTGGATCAAGACATTT. This sequence encodes CATWDGGSDWIKTF.

This clone was recorded at least ten times. The sample has other DNA sequences that encode this CDR3 too. The genes are TRGV4 and TRGJ1 or TRGJ2. The CDR3 covers 12 residues. V dropped 0 bases and J dropped 10; count of bases not matched to a gene: 6. CDR1 is EGSTGY, CDR2 YDSYTSSV, per germline. The CDR3 DNA reads as TGTGCCACCTGGGATGGGCCGAACAAGAAACTCTTT. Its translation is CATWDGPNKKLF.

The sample holds a few counts of this clone. A far larger clone differs by one base, so this is likely a read error. Other DNA sequences in this specimen translate into the identical CDR3. The CDR3 protein is CALWENYAGELGKKIKVF. The CDR3 DNA reads as TGTGCCTTGTGGGAGAACTACGCGGGGGAGTTGGGCAAAAAAATCAAAGTATTT. The J gene was not called, though the V gene is TRGV9. The CDR3 covers 18 residues. Germline V gives CDR1 GITISATS, CDR2 ISYDGTV (reference sequence).

With respect to this clone: For this DNA, TCRdb reports the protein of a much larger clone, which diverges at residue 3, most likely from a read error; the protein presented here is translated directly from the DNA. The chain joins TRGV2 to TRGJ1 or TRGJ2. The J gene comes from matching the DNA to germline here; TCRdb lacks it. Germline V CDR1 and CDR2: EGSNGY, YDSYNSKV. The CDR3 is 13 amino acids. The CDR3 reads CAPWDGLTGKKLF. The CDR3 nucleotides read TGTGCCCCCTGGGACGGGCTCACGGGGAAGAAACTCTTT.

This clone came up many times. TCRdb's protein, taken from a much larger clone, differs from this DNA's translation at residue 7, likely owing to a read error; the protein displayed comes from the DNA. The chain is built from TRGV9 and TRGJP2. Because TCRdb records no J gene, it was assigned here through a match of the DNA to germline. Germline CDR1 is GITISATS and CDR2 is ISYDGTV (reference sequence). V was pared by 0 bases and J by 3 bases, with 4 bases of the junction left unmatched. The CDR3 spans 15 residues. The CDR3 nucleotides are TGTGCCTTGTGGGAGGTGGGGGGTAGTGATTGGATCAAGACGTTT. Translated: CALWEVGGSDWIKTF.

This clone showed up many times. This chain connects TRGV2 to TRGJ1 or TRGJ2. The CDR3 totals 13 residues. With 0 bases clipped from V and 4 bases from J, the junction kept 3 bases outside the gene matches. Germline values: CDR1 EGSNGY, CDR2 YDSYNSKV. CDR3 in DNA: TGTGCCACCTGGGACGGGGTGTATTATAAGAAACTCTTT. This encodes CATWDGVYYKKLF.

This clone came up many times. The chain couples TRGV9 to TRGJP. TCRdb gives no J gene; it was assigned here by matching the DNA to germline. Trimming at V came to 1 base and at J to 7 bases, leaving 13 bases not matched to a gene. Germline V CDR1 and CDR2: GITISATS, ISYDGTV (reference sequence). The CDR3 extends over 19 amino acids. CDR3 amino acids: CALWEVGIQWELGKKIKVF. CDR3 nucleotides: TGTGCCTTGTGGGAGGTAGGGATACAGTGGGAGTTGGGCAAAAAAATCAAGGTATTT.

This clone came up a few times. This DNA's translation differs at residue 12 from TCRdb's protein, which comes from a much larger clone; a read error is likely, and the protein shown is translated from the DNA. In the same sample, other DNA sequences code for this CDR3. The V gene is TRGV9; the J gene was not called. Germline V CDR1 and CDR2: GITISATS, ISYDGTV (reference sequence). CDR3 length equals 14 residues. The CDR3 DNA reads TGTGCCTTGTGGGAGCCGAAGACTTATTATAAGAATCTCTTT. It is translated as CALWEPKTYYKNLF.

This clone turned up a few times. TCRdb has a much larger clone's protein, which differs at residue 10 from the translation of this DNA, likely because of a read error; what is shown is the protein translated from the DNA. The chain carries TRGV3 and TRGJ1 or TRGJ2. This CDR3 region has 13 residues. Germline assignment: CDR1 VTNTFY and CDR2 YDVSTARD (reference sequence). CDR3 in amino acids: CATWDSPYYEKLF. DNA of the CDR3: TGTGCCACCTGGGACTCCCCCTATTATGAGAAACTCTTT.

This clone was seen ten or more times. The protein TCRdb lists belongs to a much larger clone and differs from this DNA's translation at residue 9, which points to a read error; the protein shown is made from the DNA. V gene TRGV9 combines with J gene TRGJP1. TCRdb gives no J gene; it was assigned here by matching the DNA to germline. The CDR3 extends over 15 amino acids. Germline loops: CDR1 GITISATS, CDR2 ISYDGTV (reference sequence). CDR3 protein: CALWEVHTIGWFKIF. The CDR3 DNA reads as TGTGCCTTGTGGGAGGTGCATACCATTGGTTGGTTCAAGATATTT.

With respect to this clone: TCRdb's listed protein matches a much larger clone and diverges from this DNA's translation at residue 13, likely through a read error; the protein shown comes from the DNA. The chain is built from TRGV9 and TRGJP. No J gene is reported in TCRdb; it was inferred here by comparing the DNA with germline. Germline V CDR1 and CDR2: GITISATS, ISYDGTV (reference sequence). The CDR3 is made up of 18 amino acids. CDR3 nucleotide sequence: TGTGCCTTGTGGGAGGCCCAAAGTATAAGGTTGGGCGAAAAAATCAAGGTATTT. Amino acids: CALWEAQSIRLGEKIKVF.

This clone was seen repeatedly, ten times or more. No DNA is shown, since the ends of the CDR3 on it are uncertain; the CDR3 is the one TCRdb lists. No J gene was named, though the V gene is TRGV3. Germline values: CDR1 VTNTFY, CDR2 YDVSTARD (reference sequence). The CDR3 comprises 30 residues, both ends counted. CDR3 in amino acids: CATWDRDLRNSLAVEQHLLSQVSIGRIQHF.

In this sample, this clone turned up many times. One base separates it from a far larger clone, so it is likely a read error. Other DNA sequences in the same sample also yield this CDR3. The gene calls are TRGV2 and TRGJ1 or TRGJ2. The CDR3 runs to 13 residues. CDR1 is EGSNGY, CDR2 YDSYNSKV, per germline. CDR3: CATWDGRYYKKLF. The CDR3 region has the DNA TGTGCCACCTGGGACGGGCGTTATTACAAGAAACTCTTT.

Remarks on this clone: Translating this DNA gives a protein that differs at residue 16 from the TCRdb one, which belongs to a much larger clone; a read error is likely, and the protein shown is this translation. The chain links TRGV9 to TRGJP1. No J gene is reported in TCRdb; it was inferred here by comparing the DNA with germline. The germline CDR1 and CDR2 sequences are GITISATS and ISYDGTV (reference sequence). V shed 0 bases and J 15 bases; nucleotides not matched to a gene: 22. CDR3 length: 17 amino acids. In nucleotides, the CDR3 is TGTGCCTTGTGGGAGGTGCAGATTGAGTTGGGCAAAAAAATCAAGATATTT. This translates into CALWEVQIELGKKIKIF.

Concerning this clone: TCRdb's protein for this DNA is that of a much larger clone and differs from the translation at residue 8, likely a read error; the protein shown is the DNA translation. This chain uses TRGV9 with TRGJP. No J gene was available from TCRdb, and it was assigned here by a germline match of the DNA. Germline-derived CDR1 and CDR2 are GITISATS and ISYDGTV (reference sequence). V gave up 0 bases and J gave up 9 bases; unmatched junction bases: 11. The CDR3 runs 18 residues. The CDR3 DNA sequence: TGTGCCTTGTGGGAGGTGCATATGCTGGGGTTGGGCAAAAAAATCAAGGTATTT. Encoded protein: CALWEVHMLGLGKKIKVF.

In this sample, this clone turned up many times. The gene calls are TRGV9 and TRGJ1 or TRGJ2. The J gene, absent from TCRdb, was called here by matching the DNA to germline. The germline CDR1 and CDR2 sequences are GITISATS and ISYDGTV (reference sequence). The CDR3 loop spans 17 amino acids. V lost 0 bases and J lost 2; bases outside the gene matches: 13. The CDR3 DNA follows: TGTGCCTTGTGGGAGGTGCCGATTAGGGCTCATTATTATAAGAAACTCTTT. Protein sequence: CALWEVPIRAHYYKKLF.

There are a few counts of this clone. TCRdb's protein for this DNA is that of a much larger clone and differs from the translation at residue 5, likely a read error; the protein shown is the DNA translation. The J gene is TRGJ1 or TRGJ2, the V gene TRGV2. TCRdb offers no J gene call, so here the DNA was matched to germline to obtain one. This CDR3 spans 12 amino acids. The germline gives CDR1 EGSNGY, CDR2 YDSYNSKV. CDR3 in amino acids: CATWGGPLKKLF. CDR3 nucleotide sequence: TGTGCCACCTGGGGCGGGCCCCTTAAGAAACTCTTT.

As regards this clone: A read error likely explains why the TCRdb protein, taken from a much larger clone, differs from this DNA's translation at residue 5; the protein shown is translated from the DNA. The chain links TRGV3 to TRGJ1 or TRGJ2. CDR3 length equals 13 residues. The germline V gene has CDR1 VTNTFY and CDR2 YDVSTARD (reference sequence). This chain's CDR3 is CATWGRLDYKKLF. CDR3 DNA sequence: TGTGCCACCTGGGGCAGGCTCGACTATAAGAAACTCTTT.

At least ten counts were recorded for this clone. The amino acid sequence in TCRdb belongs to a much larger clone and departs from this DNA's translation at residue 5, likely a sequencing read error; the sequence shown is translated from the DNA. Other DNA sequences in the sample encode the same CDR3. The chain recombines TRGV9 with TRGJP. Germline CDR1 GITISATS, CDR2 ISYDGTV (reference sequence). Unmatched junction bases numbered 4, after V lost 4 bases and J lost 4 bases. This CDR3 spans 16 amino acids. The CDR3 loop is CALWDLQELGKKIKVF. The CDR3 coding sequence is TGTGCCTTGTGGGACTTACAAGAGTTGGGCAAAAAAATCAAGGTATTT.

Concerning this clone itself: For this DNA, TCRdb reports the protein of a much larger clone, which diverges at residue 3, most likely from a read error; the protein presented here is translated directly from the DNA. The V gene is TRGV9, but the J gene lacks a call. Germline V gene lookup returns CDR1 GITISATS and CDR2 ISYDGTV (reference sequence). The length of the CDR3 is 11 residues. CDR3 protein: CASWEVPPLLF. CDR3 sequence (DNA): TGTGCCTCGTGGGAGGTGCCCCCTTTGCTCTTT.

Worth noting for this clone: TCRdb has a much larger clone's protein, which differs at residue 17 from the translation of this DNA, likely because of a read error; what is shown is the protein translated from the DNA. The J gene is uncalled and the V gene is TRGV9. This CDR3 has 19 residues. Germline V gene sequence: CDR1 GITISATS, CDR2 ISYDGTV (reference sequence). The CDR3 nucleotides are TGTGCCTTGTGGGAGGTGCAGGAGGCTGGGGCTTTGGGCAAAAAAATCAGGGTATTT. The encoded protein is CALWEVQEAGALGKKIRVF.

There are many counts of this clone. A much larger clone is a single base away; this may be a read error. Different DNA sequences within this sample yield the same CDR3. The gene calls are TRGV3 and TRGJ1 or TRGJ2. CDR1 and CDR2 from the germline V gene are VTNTFY and YDVSTARD (reference sequence). This CDR3 comprises 13 residues. V lost 3 bases to trimming and J lost 3 bases; unmatched junction nucleotides: 5. The CDR3 sequence: CATWDRFYYKKLF. The CDR3, as DNA: TGTGCCACCTGGGACCGATTTTATTATAAGAAACTCTTT.

This clone came up a few times. A read error is the likely source, as a far larger clone sits one nucleotide away. Other nucleotide sequences from this sample produce the same CDR3. V gene assignment gives TRGV9, but the J gene was left uncalled. There are 18 residues in the CDR3. Germline CDR1 reads GITISATS; CDR2 reads ISYDGTV (reference sequence). CDR3: CALWEVPAQELGKKIKVF. CDR3 coding DNA: TGTGCCTTGTGGGAGGTGCCCGCGCAAGAGTTGGGCAAAAAAATCAAAGTATTT.

As to this clone: It differs at one base from a far larger clone, so likely a read error. Other DNA variants within this sample encode the same CDR3. The J gene was not called, though the V gene is TRGV9. This CDR3 has 9 residues. Germline V gene data show CDR1 as GITISATS and CDR2 as ISYDGTV (reference sequence). In DNA, the CDR3 is TGTGCCCTGTGGGAGGGAGGTCTCTTT. Amino acid sequence: CALWEGGLF.

This clone has a count of ten or more. This sequence is one base from a far larger clone and is likely a read error. The sample holds other DNA sequences that translate to the same CDR3. The chain links TRGV9 to TRGJP. TCRdb lists no J gene, so it was determined here by aligning the DNA to germline. Trimming removed 4 bases from V and 11 bases from J; junction bases left unmatched: 14. This CDR3 has 17 residues. Germline CDR1 and CDR2: GITISATS and ISYDGTV (reference sequence). CDR3 nucleotides: TGTGCCTTGTGGGATAACCTAAACGGGCTGGGCAAAAAAATCAAGGTATTT. It yields the protein CALWDNLNGLGKKIKVF.

As for this clone: The protein given by TCRdb reflects a much larger clone and differs at residue 14 from this DNA's translation, likely from a read error; the protein shown is the DNA's translation. The CDR3 nucleotides read TGTGCCTTGTGGGAGGTTACACTTCAAGAGTTGGGCAAAAGAATCAAGGTATTT. This encodes CALWEVTLQELGKRIKVF. The rearrangement links TRGV9 to TRGJP. TCRdb lists no J gene, so it was determined here by aligning the DNA to germline. Germline loops: CDR1 GITISATS, CDR2 ISYDGTV (reference sequence). The CDR3 length is 18 residues.

In its sample, this clone was seen many times. The protein TCRdb gives is from a much larger clone and does not agree with this DNA's translation at residue 8, likely a read error; the protein shown here comes from the DNA. V is TRGV4 and J is TRGJ1 or TRGJ2. CDR3 length: 12 residues. Germline CDR1 and CDR2: EGSTGY and YDSYTSSV. V shed 2 bases, J shed 8 bases, and the junction held 6 bases outside the gene matches. The CDR3 reads CATWDVAHKKLF. In DNA form, the CDR3 reads TGTGCCACCTGGGATGTCGCCCATAAGAAACTCTTT.